Presented here are 20 T cell receptor beta chains from one specimen sequenced in a study of blood T cells in healthy people across ages. A sample-barcoded 5' primer and a J-beta primer mix were used in a second PCR of roughly 7 to 12 cycles. TCRdb reprocessed the 5' RACE reads via MiXCR and lists one record per CDR3 protein. The sample has roughly 650,000 distinct CDR3 sequences; roughly 32% are singletons. Sequenced sample: blood. The receptor source for this set is a woman of 80 years or more in good health.

This clonotype has only a few counts. This chain connects TRBV5-1 to TRBJ2-7; 11 bases line up with TRBD2. The junction had 4 bases not matched to a gene; V was cut back by 4 bases and J by 4 bases. There are 14 residues in the CDR3. Germline values: CDR1 SGHRS, CDR2 YFSETQ. The CDR3 DNA follows: TGCGCCAGCAGCGACACTAGCGGGAGTTACGAGCAGTACTTC. This codes for CASSDTSGSYEQYF.

The chain joins TRBV5-1 to TRBJ2-2; D is unclear. Per germline, CDR1 SGHRS and CDR2 YFSETQ. The CDR3 has 16 amino acids. Trimming pared 0 bases from V and 0 bases from J, leaving 9 bases between. The CDR3 is CASSLASGSNTGELFF. CDR3 in DNA: TGCGCCAGCAGCTTGGCCTCCGGTTCGAACACCGGGGAGCTGTTTTTT.

This clonotype showed up many times. V usage is TRBV3-1 and J usage is TRBJ2-3; 7 nucleotides line up with TRBD2. Germline lookup yields CDR1 LGHDT and CDR2 YNNKEL (reference sequence). With 5 bases clipped from V and 5 bases from J, the junction kept 10 bases outside the gene matches. This CDR3 contains 15 residues. CDR3 in amino acids: CASSSAGSRGDTQYF. CDR3 DNA sequence: TGTGCCAGCAGCTCAGCGGGGAGCCGAGGAGATACGCAGTATTTT.

This clonotype was detected ten times or more. Being one base from a much bigger clone, this may be a read error. The CDR3 protein is CASRGSSSNEQYF. CDR3 bases: TGTGCCAGCAGGGGATCTAGCAGCAATGAGCAGTACTTC. The chain uses TRBV7-3 and TRBJ2-7; TRBD2 might be the D (5 bases). In germline, CDR1 is SGHTA, CDR2 FQGTGA. The CDR3 totals 13 residues. The germline V and J ends were trimmed by 6 bases and 7 bases, with 16 bases remaining between them.

This clonotype occurred many times. The V and J genes are TRBV6-2 or TRBV6-3 and TRBJ2-4; 7 bases agree with TRBD1. Unmatched junction bases numbered 11, after V lost 7 bases and J lost 8 bases. CDR1 is MNHEY, CDR2 SVGEGT, per germline. The CDR3 has 14 amino acids. Here the CDR3 reads CASTLQGSPDIQYF. The CDR3, as DNA: TGTGCCAGCACCCTACAGGGGAGTCCCGACATTCAGTACTTC.

This clonotype was observed many times. The CDR3 DNA reads as TGTGCCAGCTCACCTCCCGGGACAGGGAATGGCTACACCTTC. Its protein product is CASSPPGTGNGYTF. The rearrangement joins TRBV18 to TRBJ1-2; 9 bases line up with TRBD1. With 3 bases clipped from V and 6 bases from J, the junction kept 5 bases outside the gene matches. This CDR3 is built from 14 residues. Germline CDR1 and CDR2: KGHSH and LQKENI.

This clonotype was observed many times. This chain connects TRBV10-3 to TRBJ2-7; D gene unclear. This CDR3 has 14 amino acids. Trimming cost V 2 bases and J 4 bases, with 12 bases left between them. Germline V lookup: CDR1 ENHRY, CDR2 SYGVKD. The CDR3, as DNA: TGTGCCATCAGTGAGGCTACTTTCCTTTACGAGCAGTACTTC. As protein: CAISEATFLYEQYF.

The CDR3 DNA is TGTGCCAGCTCACCACTTGGGACAGTTCACACCGGGGAGCTGTTTTTT. Translated, it gives CASSPLGTVHTGELFF. The rearrangement uses TRBV18 and TRBJ2-2; 7 bases are a match to TRBD1. J lost 3 bases, V lost 1 base, and 5 bases had no gene match. Germline CDR1 is KGHSH and CDR2 is LQKENI. This CDR3 is 16 amino acids long. Using reference TRBV18 and TRBJ2-2 for the parts outside the CDR3, the full variable domain is NAGVMQNPRHLVRRRGQEARLRCSPMKGHSHVYWYRQLPEEGLKFMVYLQKENIIDESGMPKERFSAEFPKEGPSILRIQQVVRGDSAAYFCASSPLGTVHTGELFFGEGSRLTVL.

V usage is TRBV20-1 and J usage is TRBJ1-5; D gene unclear. The germline V gene encodes CDR1 DFQATT and CDR2 SNEGSKA (reference sequence). V dropped 0 bases and J dropped 7 bases, with 7 bases sitting between them. The CDR3 has 12 amino acids. Written as DNA, the CDR3 is TGCAGTGCTAGAGATGGTTCCCAGCCCCAGCATTTT. Amino acids: CSARDGSQPQHF.

This clonotype was counted ten times or more. The chain couples TRBV5-6 to TRBJ2-7; D is undetermined. The V gene lost 2 bases and the J gene lost 4 bases, with 7 bases spanning the gap. Germline-derived CDR1 and CDR2 are SGHDT and YYEEEE. The CDR3 extends over 12 amino acids. CDR3 coding DNA: TGTGCCAGCAGCTTCGAGCATTACGAGCAGTACTTC. It codes for CASSFEHYEQYF. Full variable domain (rest looked up from reference TRBV5-6 and TRBJ2-7): DAGVTQSPTHLIKTRGQQVTLRCSPKSGHDTVSWYQQALGQGPQFIFQYYEEEERQRGNFPDRFSGHQFPNYSSELNVNALLLGDSALYLCASSFEHYEQYFGPGTRLTVT.

There are many counts of this clonotype. The V and J genes are TRBV5-1 and TRBJ1-5; no reliable D call. In germline, CDR1 is SGHRS, CDR2 YFSETQ. This CDR3 is built from 14 residues. Trimming took 0 bases from V and 3 from J, leaving 7 bases between them. This CDR3 reads CASSLGNHNQPQHF. The CDR3 DNA follows: TGCGCCAGCAGCTTGGGGAATCACAATCAGCCCCAGCATTTT.

In its sample, this clonotype was seen once. The chain has TRBV5-6 and TRBJ2-6; 9 bases map to TRBD1. This CDR3 is 18 amino acids long. Trimming took 1 base from V and 0 from J; bases not matched to a gene: 5. Germline CDR1 is SGHDT and CDR2 is YYEEEE. The CDR3 sequence is CASSLFGTGNSGANVLTF. The CDR3 DNA reads TGTGCCAGCAGCTTGTTTGGGACAGGGAACTCTGGGGCCAACGTCCTGACTTTC.

This clonotype was detected ten times or more. This chain uses TRBV28 with TRBJ1-1; 12 positions match TRBD1. CDR3 length: 15 amino acids. V lost 6 bases, J lost 1 base, and 3 bases stayed unmatched. CDR1 and CDR2 from the germline V gene are MDHEN and SYDVKM. DNA for the CDR3: TGTGCCAGCAGCCTGGGACAGGGGGCGAACACTGAAGCTTTCTTT. It encodes CASSLGQGANTEAFF.

This rearrangement joins TRBV6-6 to TRBJ2-4; TRBD2 matches 12 bases. The CDR3 totals 14 residues. V trimming: 4 bases; J trimming: 9 bases; junction bases outside the gene matches: 4. Germline V CDR1 and CDR2: MNHNY, SVGAGI (reference sequence). DNA of the CDR3: TGTGCCAGCAGTTCTAGCGGGGGGGAAAGCATTCAGTACTTC. Translating gives CASSSSGGESIQYF.

This clonotype was picked up a small number of times. A single base separates this from a much larger clone, so it may be a read error. The rearrangement links TRBV7-2 to TRBJ2-2, with 8 bases that match TRBD2. This CDR3 spans 16 amino acids. Germline CDR1 reads SGHTA; CDR2 reads FQGNSA. CDR3 sequence reads: CASSPVSGGRTGERFF. CDR3 in DNA: TGTGCCAGCAGCCCCGTCAGCGGGGGTCGAACCGGGGAGCGGTTTTTT.

The chain's CDR3 is CASSSLLASNEQFF. For the CDR3, the DNA is TGTGCCAGCAGCTCATTACTAGCGTCCAATGAGCAGTTCTTC. This chain links TRBV7-2 with TRBJ2-1, with 7 positions matching TRBD2. CDR1 and CDR2 from the germline V gene are SGHTA and FQGNSA. V dropped 4 bases and J dropped 6; count of bases not matched to a gene: 6. CDR3 length equals 14 residues.

This clonotype has at least ten counts. This rearrangement joins TRBV19 to TRBJ1-2, with D unclear. V was clipped by 8 bases and J by 4 bases, with 17 bases between them. CDR1 is LNHDA, CDR2 SQIVND, per germline (reference sequence). This CDR3 is 14 amino acids long. CDR3 in amino acids: CASRRAGSLYGYTF. The CDR3 nucleotides are TGTGCCAGTCGCCGCGCAGGCAGTCTCTATGGCTACACCTTC. Filled out from reference TRBV19 and TRBJ1-2, the complete variable domain reads DGGITQSPKYLFRKEGQNVTLSCEQNLNHDAMYWYRQDPGQGLRLIYYSQIVNDFQKGDIAEGYSVSREKKESFPLTVTSAQKNPTAFYLCASRRAGSLYGYTFGSGTRLTVV.

This clonotype was detected ten times or more. The V and J genes are TRBV4-1 and TRBJ1-1; D remains ambiguous. CDR3 size: 15 residues. Trimming removed 1 base at V and 3 bases at J, with 12 bases between. CDR1 is MGHRA and CDR2 is YSYEKL in the germline V gene. The CDR3 here is CASSQAYGDDTEAFF. The CDR3 DNA is TGCGCCAGCAGCCAAGCGTATGGGGATGACACTGAAGCTTTCTTT.

On this clonotype itself: A much more abundant neighbour one base away suggests this may be a read error. The chain carries TRBV5-1 and TRBJ2-4; D could derive from TRBD1 or TRBD2 (5 bases each). This CDR3 has 15 amino acids. CDR1 and CDR2 from the germline V gene are SGHRS and YFSETQ. The CDR3 DNA is TGCGCCTGCAGCTTGCCCGGGACGGCCGGGGACATTCAGTACTTC. This gives the protein CACSLPGTAGDIQYF.

J is TRBJ2-7 and V is TRBV6-5, with D possibly being TRBD1 (6 bases). CDR1 and CDR2 (germline): MNHEY, SVGAGI. The CDR3 has 16 amino acids. The V end lost 2 bases, the J end lost 0 bases, and 14 bases lay between the germline ends. The chain's CDR3 is CASSYLPGASSYEQYF. The CDR3 nucleotides are TGTGCCAGCAGTTACCTACCAGGGGCTAGCTCCTACGAGCAGTACTTC.